The 2 T cell receptor beta chains below were found in one sample sequenced in a study of shared clonotypes between healthy human individuals (dated by TCRdb to about 2020). Libraries were built with the immunoSEQ multiplex PCR assay. Here the immuneACCESS table is served through TCRdb, limited to in-frame sequences with V and J called. Missing clones are a known gap in these copies; in checked studies unresolved V genes cover under half, and the rest lacks a known reason. This sample gives about 680,000 clones in total; 72% of them show up just once. In total, the top ten clones hold less than 2% of the sample. The specimen sequenced was memory CD4+ T cells sorted from blood. The meaning of the sample's cell subset or site label: CD45RA-negative fraction. These receptors were obtained from a woman in her 30s in good health.

The chain uses TRBV6-6 and TRBJ2-5, with 7 positions matching TRBD2. The trim removed 11 bases at V and 5 bases at J, leaving 11 bases unmatched. CDR3 length equals 13 residues. CDR1 and CDR2 from the germline V gene are MNHNY and SVGAGI (reference sequence). The DNA of the CDR3 is TGTGCCGGGCGTCGGGGGGATCGGGAGACCCAGTACTTC. This encodes CAGRRGDRETQYF.

This chain links TRBV30 with TRBJ2-2; perhaps TRBD2 as D (5 bases). The germline gives CDR1 GTSNPN, CDR2 SVGIG (reference sequence). V was cut by 0 bases and J by 5 bases, with 7 bases left in between. CDR3 length equals 13 residues. CDR3 residues: CAWSVWRTGELFF. For the CDR3, the DNA is TGTGCCTGGAGTGTATGGAGGACCGGGGAGCTGTTTTTT. The variable domain in full, with the rest retrieved from reference TRBV30 and TRBJ2-2, is SQTIHQWPATLVQPVGSPLSLECTVEGTSNPNLYWYRQAAGRGLQLLFYSVGIGQISSEVPQNLSASRPQDRQFILSSKKLLLSDSGFYLCAWSVWRTGELFFGEGSRLTVL.